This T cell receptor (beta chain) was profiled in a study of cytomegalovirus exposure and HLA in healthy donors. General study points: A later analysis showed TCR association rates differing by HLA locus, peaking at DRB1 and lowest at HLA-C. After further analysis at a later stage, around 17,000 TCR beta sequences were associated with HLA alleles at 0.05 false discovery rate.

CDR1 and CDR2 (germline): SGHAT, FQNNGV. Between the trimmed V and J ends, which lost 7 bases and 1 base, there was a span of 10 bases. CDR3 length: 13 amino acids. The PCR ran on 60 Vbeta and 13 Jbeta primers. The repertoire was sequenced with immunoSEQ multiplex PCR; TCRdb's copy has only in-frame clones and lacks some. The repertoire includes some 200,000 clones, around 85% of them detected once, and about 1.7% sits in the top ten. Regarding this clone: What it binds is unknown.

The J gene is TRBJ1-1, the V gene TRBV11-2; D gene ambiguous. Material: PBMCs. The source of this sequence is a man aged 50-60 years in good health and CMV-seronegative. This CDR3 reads CASNVNRNTEAFF. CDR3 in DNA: TGTGCCAGCAACGTCAACAGGAACACTGAAGCTTTCTTT.